This T cell receptor beta chain emerged from a study of cytomegalovirus exposure and HLA in healthy donors. Notes on the study in general: A later analysis found first-cohort TCR clusters tended to co-occur in the roughly 120 validation repertoires.

The method was immunoSEQ multiplex PCR; TCRdb's version includes in-frame clones alone and lacks a portion of them. The sample holds about 270,000 clones, roughly 85% seen once. The donors were members of the validation cohort comprising 100 to 150 subjects, separate from the roughly 690-subject first cohort. This clone was found a few times. Antigen specificity is unknown. Germline V CDR1 and CDR2: MNHEY, SVGAGI. The CDR3 is 16 amino acids. Trimming cost V 0 bases and J 0 bases, with 6 bases left between them. The rearrangement joins TRBV6-5 to TRBJ1-6; D is uncertain. The sequence came from a woman aged 18-29 years in good health and CMV-seronegative. Sequenced material: PBMCs. CDR3 nucleotides: TGTGCCAGCAGTTACTCGCGGAGCTCCTATAATTCACCCCTCCACTTT. Amino acid sequence: CASSYSRSSYNSPLHF.